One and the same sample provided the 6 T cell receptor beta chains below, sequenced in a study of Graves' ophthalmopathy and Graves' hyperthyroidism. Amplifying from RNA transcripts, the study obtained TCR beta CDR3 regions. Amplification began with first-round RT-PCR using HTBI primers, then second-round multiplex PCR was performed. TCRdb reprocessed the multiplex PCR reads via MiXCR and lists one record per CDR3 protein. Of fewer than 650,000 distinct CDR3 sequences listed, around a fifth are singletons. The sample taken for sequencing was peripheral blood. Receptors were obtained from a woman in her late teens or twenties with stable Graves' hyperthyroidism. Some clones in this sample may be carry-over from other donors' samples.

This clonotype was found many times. The CDR3 DNA reads TGTGCCAGCAGCCGGGACAGCGGGGGCTACGGCAAAGCTTTCTTT. It yields the protein CASSRDSGGYGKAFF. The chain recombines TRBV28 with TRBJ1-1; TRBD1 matches 7 bases. V trimming: 6 bases; J trimming: 9 bases; junction bases outside the gene matches: 16. Germline CDR1 and CDR2: MDHEN and SYDVKM. This CDR3 has 15 residues. The variable domain in full, completed from reference TRBV28 and TRBJ1-1, reads DVKVTQSSRYLVKRTGEKVFLECVQDMDHENMFWYRQDPGLGLRLIYFSYDVKMKEKGDIPEGYSVSREKKERFSLILESASTNQTSMYLCASSRDSGGYGKAFFGQGTRLTVV.

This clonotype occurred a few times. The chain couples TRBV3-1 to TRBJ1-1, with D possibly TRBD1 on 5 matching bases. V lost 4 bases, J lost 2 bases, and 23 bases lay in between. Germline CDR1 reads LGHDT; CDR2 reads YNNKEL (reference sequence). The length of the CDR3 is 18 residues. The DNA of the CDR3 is TGTGCCAGCAGCCGTGGGGGGAGCGGTTTCGGGAGAAACACTGAAGCTTTCTTT. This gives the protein CASSRGGSGFGRNTEAFF.

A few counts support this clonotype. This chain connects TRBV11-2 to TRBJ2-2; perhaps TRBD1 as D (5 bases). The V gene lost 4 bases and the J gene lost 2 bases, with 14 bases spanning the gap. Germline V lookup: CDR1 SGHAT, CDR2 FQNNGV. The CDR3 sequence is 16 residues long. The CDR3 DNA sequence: TGTGCCAGCAGCTCCAGCATAGGGGCTAACACCGGGGAGCTGTTTTTT. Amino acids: CASSSSIGANTGELFF.

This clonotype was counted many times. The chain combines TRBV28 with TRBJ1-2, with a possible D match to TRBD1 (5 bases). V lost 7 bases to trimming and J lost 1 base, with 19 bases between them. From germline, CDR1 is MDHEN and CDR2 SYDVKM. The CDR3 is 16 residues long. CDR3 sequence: CASTPPTGTVNYGYTF. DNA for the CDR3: TGTGCCAGCACCCCTCCGACCGGGACTGTTAACTATGGCTACACCTTC.

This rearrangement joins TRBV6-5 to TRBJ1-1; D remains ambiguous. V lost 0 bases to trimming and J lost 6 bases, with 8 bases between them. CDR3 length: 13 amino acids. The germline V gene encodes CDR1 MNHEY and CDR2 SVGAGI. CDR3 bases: TGTGCCAGCAGTTACTCGACGGTCTCTGAAGCTTTCTTT. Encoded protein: CASSYSTVSEAFF.

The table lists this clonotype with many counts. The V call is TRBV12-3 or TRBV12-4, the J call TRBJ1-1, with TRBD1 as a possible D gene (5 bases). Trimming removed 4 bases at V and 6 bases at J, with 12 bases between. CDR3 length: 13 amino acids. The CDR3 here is CASSYRTGAEAFF. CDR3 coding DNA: TGTGCCAGCAGTTACAGGACGGGTGCTGAAGCTTTCTTT.